The source of this T cell receptor (beta chain) is a study of T cell responses to AZD1222 COVID-19 vaccine. Study as a whole: Second-dose recipients at about 4 or about 12 weeks were treated as one pooled group.

This clone is medium-sized (0.01 to 0.1%) within its sample. The target antigen is unknown. The CDR3 consists of 13 residues. V lost 4 bases, J lost 0 bases, and 7 bases lay in between. CDR1 and CDR2 from the germline V gene are GTSNPN and SVGIG (reference sequence). The assay was immunoSEQ multiplex PCR, and TCRdb's table has in-frame clones only and misses some. The sample carries 130,000 or so clones, roughly 94% recorded once. Findings and caveats of the study: Spike-specific TCR repertoires showed rising breadth and depth after two AZD1222 doses. Epitopes outside B.1.351 and B.1.1.7 mutated regions reportedly drew nearly half of spike TCRs.

The sequencing used peripheral blood, collected on day 0 of AZD1222 vaccination. The chain is built from TRBV30 and TRBJ1-5; D unresolved. This clonotype was sampled from an adult in good health. As DNA, the CDR3 is TGTGCCTGGACGGAGGATAGCAATCAGCCCCAGCATTTT. Amino acid sequence: CAWTEDSNQPQHF.